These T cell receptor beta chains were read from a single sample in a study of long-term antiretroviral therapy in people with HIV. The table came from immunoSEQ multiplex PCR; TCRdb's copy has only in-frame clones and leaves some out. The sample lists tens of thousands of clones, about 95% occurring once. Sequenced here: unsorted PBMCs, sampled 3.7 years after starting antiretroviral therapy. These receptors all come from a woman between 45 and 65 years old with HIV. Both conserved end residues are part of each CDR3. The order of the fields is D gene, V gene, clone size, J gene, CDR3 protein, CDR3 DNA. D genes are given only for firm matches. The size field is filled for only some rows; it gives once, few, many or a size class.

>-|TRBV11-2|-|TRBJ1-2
CASSQHGTFGYTF
TGTGCCAGCAGCCAACACGGGACATTTGGCTACACCTTC
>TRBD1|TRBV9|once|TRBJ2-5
CASSARDRGRETQYF
TGTGCCAGCAGCGCTCGGGACAGGGGGAGAGAGACCCAGTACTTC
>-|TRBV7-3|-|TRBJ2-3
CASSEVGGVRDTQYF
TGTGCCAGCAGCGAGGTCGGGGGCGTAAGGGATACGCAGTATTTT
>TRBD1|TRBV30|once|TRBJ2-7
CAWNRQGYEQYF
TGTGCCTGGAATAGACAGGGATACGAGCAGTACTTC
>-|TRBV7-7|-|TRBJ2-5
CASSLFPPGQQETQYF
TGTGCTAGCAGCTTATTCCCCCCCGGACAGCAAGAGACCCAGTACTTC
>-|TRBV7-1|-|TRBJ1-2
CASSPGWGGVGYGYTF
TGTGCCAGCAGCCCAGGGTGGGGAGGGGTCGGCTATGGCTACACCTTC
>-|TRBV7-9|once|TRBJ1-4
CASSEHRGTGNEKLFF
TGTGCCAGCAGCGAACACCGGGGTACGGGTAATGAAAAACTGTTTTTT
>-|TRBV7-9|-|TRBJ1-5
CASSLGDRPQHF
TGTGCCAGCAGCTTAGGCGACAGACCCCAGCATTTT
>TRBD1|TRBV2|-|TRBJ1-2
CASGTDPSYGYTF
TGTGCCAGCGGGACAGACCCTTCTTATGGCTACACCTTC
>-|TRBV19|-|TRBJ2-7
CATSGRATSGEQYF
TGTGCCACCTCGGGCAGAGCGACATCCGGCGAGCAGTACTTC
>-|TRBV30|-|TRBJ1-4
CAWRDGRGNEKLFF
TGTGCCTGGAGAGATGGCAGGGGTAATGAAAAACTGTTTTTT
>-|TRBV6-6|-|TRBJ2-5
CAALRDTQEETQYF
TGTGCCGCCCTGCGGGACACCCAAGAAGAGACCCAGTACTTC
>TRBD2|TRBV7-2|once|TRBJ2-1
CASSLSGGQNNEQFF
TGTGCCAGCAGTTTGAGCGGGGGACAAAACAATGAGCAGTTCTTC
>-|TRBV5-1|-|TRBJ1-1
CASSGGEGGGTEAFF
TGCGCCAGCAGCGGCGGAGAGGGAGGGGGCACTGAAGCTTTCTTT
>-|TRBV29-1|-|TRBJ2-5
CSVEPPETAATQYF
TGCAGCGTTGAGCCCCCGGAGACGGCAGCTACCCAGTACTTC
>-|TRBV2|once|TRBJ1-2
CASSAEVYGYTF
TGTGCCAGCAGTGCTGAAGTCTATGGCTACACCTTC
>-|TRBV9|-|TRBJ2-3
CASSVEVRPTDTQYF
TGTGCCAGCAGCGTAGAAGTGAGGCCCACAGATACGCAGTATTTT
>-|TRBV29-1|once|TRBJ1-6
CSVERGENNSPLHF
TGCAGCGTTGAAAGGGGGGAGAACAATTCACCCCTCCACTTT
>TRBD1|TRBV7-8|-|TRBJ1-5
CASSPDRASNQPQHF
TGTGCCAGCAGCCCGGACAGGGCCAGCAATCAGCCCCAGCATTTT
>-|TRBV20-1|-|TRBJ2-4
CSVLALDIQYF
TGCAGTGTTTTAGCCCTAGACATTCAGTACTTC
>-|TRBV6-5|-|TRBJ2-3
CASRRGPTDTQYF
TGTGCCAGCAGGCGGGGTCCCACAGATACGCAGTATTTT
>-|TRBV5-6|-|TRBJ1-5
CASLGTRGRWNQPQHF
TGTGCCAGCCTAGGGACGCGGGGGCGCTGGAATCAGCCCCAGCATTTT
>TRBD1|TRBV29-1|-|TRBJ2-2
CSVRGTGNTGELFF
TGCAGCGTTAGAGGGACAGGGAACACCGGGGAGCTGTTTTTT
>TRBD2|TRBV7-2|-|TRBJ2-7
CASSLENRGGLPYEQYF
TGTGCCAGCAGCTTAGAGAATCGGGGGGGCCTTCCCTACGAGCAGTACTTC
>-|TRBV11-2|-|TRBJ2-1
CASRNRDYEQFF
TGTGCCAGCAGGAATAGGGACTATGAGCAGTTCTTC
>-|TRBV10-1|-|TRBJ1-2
CASSEYKGLEGYTF
TGCGCCAGCAGTGAGTATAAGGGATTAGAGGGCTACACCTTC
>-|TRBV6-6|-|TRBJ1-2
CASNQGPDGYTF
TGTGCCAGCAACCAGGGGCCAGATGGCTACACCTTC
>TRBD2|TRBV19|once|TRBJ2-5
CASSIGTSLVTHGETQYF
TGTGCCAGTAGTATAGGGACTAGCCTTGTAACCCATGGGGAGACCCAGTACTTC